This passage covers 13 T cell receptor beta chains from one sample sequenced in a study of T cell changes during pregnancy in multiple sclerosis. Using immunoSEQ multiplex PCR, the repertoire was profiled, and TCRdb retains in-frame clones only, with some absent. The sample has more than 50,000 clones, 94% seen once. The sequences come from CD8+ T cells from peripheral blood mononuclear cells, collected after pregnancy. The receptor source for this set is a female donor with multiple sclerosis, enrolled in a pregnancy study.

V usage is TRBV6-5 and J usage is TRBJ1-5; D gene uncertain. There are 14 residues in the CDR3. Germline CDR1 and CDR2: MNHEY and SVGAGI. Trimming took 7 bases from V and 2 from J, leaving 12 bases between them. The CDR3 nucleotides read TGTGCCAGCAAGCCAGCGGTAGGCAATCAGCCCCAGCATTTT. Translating gives CASKPAVGNQPQHF.

The chain links TRBV4-1 to TRBJ2-2; maybe TRBD2 (6 bases). The germline CDR1 and CDR2 sequences are MGHRA and YSYEKL. With 1 base removed from V and 0 bases from J, the gap between germline ends came to 15 bases. The CDR3 runs 18 residues. In DNA, the CDR3 is TGCGCCAGCAGCCAAGTGGGGAGGACGGTACCGAACACCGGGGAGCTGTTTTTT. Translation: CASSQVGRTVPNTGELFF.

This chain uses TRBV19 with TRBJ2-2; TRBD1 aligns across 8 bases. The junction had 6 bases not matched to a gene; V was cut back by 5 bases and J by 4 bases. The CDR3 contains 15 residues. Germline CDR1 reads LNHDA; CDR2 reads SQIVND (reference sequence). CDR3 in amino acids: CASSPWTGSTGELFF. DNA for the CDR3: TGTGCCAGTAGTCCTTGGACAGGGAGCACCGGGGAGCTGTTTTTT.

This clone was recorded once. This rearrangement joins TRBV7-2 to TRBJ2-1, with D tentatively TRBD2 (6 bases). Trimming took 4 bases from V and 3 from J, leaving 13 bases between them. The CDR3 runs to 15 residues. Germline V lookup: CDR1 SGHTA, CDR2 FQGNSA. The CDR3, as DNA: TGTGCCAGCAGCTATCGGGAGAGTTTCTACAATGAGCAGTTCTTC. Translated, it gives CASSYRESFYNEQFF.

The chain couples TRBV4-1 to TRBJ2-7; the match to TRBD1 covers 8 bases. The J segment lost 6 bases and the V segment lost 3 bases, leaving 4 bases of the junction unmatched. Germline CDR1 MGHRA, CDR2 YSYEKL. The CDR3 runs 13 residues. Here the CDR3 reads CASSQDRVAEQYF. As DNA, the CDR3 is TGCGCCAGCAGCCAGGACAGGGTGGCCGAGCAGTACTTC.

The chain joins TRBV7-9 to TRBJ1-5; tentatively, D is TRBD1 (6 bases). Germline-derived CDR1 and CDR2 are SEHNR and FQNEAQ (reference sequence). The CDR3 spans 15 residues. The V end was cut by 5 bases, the J end by 2 bases, with 13 bases between. The CDR3 DNA is TGTGCCAGCAGCGCAGGGGTGGGGGGCAATCAGCCCCAGCATTTT. It encodes CASSAGVGGNQPQHF.

This chain uses TRBV12-5 with TRBJ2-1; D is unclear. The CDR3 has 14 residues. CDR1 is LGHNT, CDR2 FRNRAP, per germline. V was cut by 0 bases and J by 2 bases, with 5 bases left in between. The CDR3 DNA reads as TGTGCTAGTGGTTTGGTTGGAGCCTACAATGAGCAGTTCTTC. Translated: CASGLVGAYNEQFF.

The chain is built from TRBV5-4 and TRBJ2-3, with TRBD2 matching over 9 bases. The CDR3 is made up of 16 amino acids. The trim removed 1 base at V and 3 bases at J, leaving 6 bases unmatched. Per the germline V gene, CDR1 is SGHNT and CDR2 is YYREEE (reference sequence). CDR3: CASSLKREVPTDTQYF. The CDR3 nucleotides are TGTGCCAGCAGCTTGAAGCGGGAGGTCCCGACAGATACGCAGTATTTT.

This sequence joins TRBV4-3 and TRBJ1-5; a weak D match, TRBD1 (5 bases). The V gene's germline CDR1 is LGHNA and CDR2 YSLEER. Trimming pared 0 bases from V and 2 bases from J, leaving 8 bases between. The CDR3 runs to 15 residues. CDR3 DNA: TGCGCCAGCAGCCAAGATTCGGGGGGCAATCAGCCCCAGCATTTT. Its protein is CASSQDSGGNQPQHF.

The genes are TRBV4-1 and TRBJ2-7; 9 bases fit TRBD1. Trimming cost V 6 bases and J 2 bases; bases outside gene matches: 5. Germline V gives CDR1 MGHRA, CDR2 YSYEKL. The CDR3 runs to 14 residues. This CDR3 reads CASRPGQGAYEQYF. As DNA, the CDR3 is TGCGCCAGCAGGCCGGGACAGGGAGCCTACGAGCAGTACTTC.

This chain links TRBV5-6 with TRBJ2-7; possible D gene TRBD2, 5 bases. Germline loops: CDR1 SGHDT, CDR2 YYEEEE. The V end was cut by 0 bases, the J end by 7 bases, with 17 bases between. This CDR3 spans 15 amino acids. The CDR3 reads CASSLAALATREQYF. The CDR3 coding sequence is TGTGCCAGCAGCTTGGCAGCCCTAGCCACCCGGGAGCAGTACTTC. Full variable domain (remainder filled in from reference TRBV5-6 and TRBJ2-7): DAGVTQSPTHLIKTRGQQVTLRCSPKSGHDTVSWYQQALGQGPQFIFQYYEEEERQRGNFPDRFSGHQFPNYSSELNVNALLLGDSALYLCASSLAALATREQYFGPGTRLTVT.

The gene calls are TRBV28 and TRBJ2-3, with a weak D call TRBD2 (5 bases). This CDR3 is 15 amino acids long. V gave up 6 bases and J gave up 1 base, with 14 bases separating them. Per germline, CDR1 MDHEN and CDR2 SYDVKM. The CDR3 DNA reads as TGTGCCAGCAGCTCCACTAGGGCGGGCACAGATACGCAGTATTTT. Its translation: CASSSTRAGTDTQYF. Looking up the rest from reference TRBV28 and TRBJ2-3 gives the full variable domain: DVKVTQSSRYLVKRTGEKVFLECVQDMDHENMFWYRQDPGLGLRLIYFSYDVKMKEKGDIPEGYSVSREKKERFSLILESASTNQTSMYLCASSSTRAGTDTQYFGPGTRLTVL.

The rearrangement links TRBV9 to TRBJ2-7, with TRBD2 matching over 9 bases. The length of the CDR3 is 16 residues. Per germline, CDR1 SGDLS and CDR2 YYNGEE. V lost 0 bases to trimming and J lost 0 bases; unmatched junction nucleotides: 4. In nucleotides, the CDR3 is TGTGCCAGCAGCGTAGGAGGTAGCGGGAGCTCCTACGAGCAGTACTTC. Translating gives CASSVGGSGSSYEQYF.